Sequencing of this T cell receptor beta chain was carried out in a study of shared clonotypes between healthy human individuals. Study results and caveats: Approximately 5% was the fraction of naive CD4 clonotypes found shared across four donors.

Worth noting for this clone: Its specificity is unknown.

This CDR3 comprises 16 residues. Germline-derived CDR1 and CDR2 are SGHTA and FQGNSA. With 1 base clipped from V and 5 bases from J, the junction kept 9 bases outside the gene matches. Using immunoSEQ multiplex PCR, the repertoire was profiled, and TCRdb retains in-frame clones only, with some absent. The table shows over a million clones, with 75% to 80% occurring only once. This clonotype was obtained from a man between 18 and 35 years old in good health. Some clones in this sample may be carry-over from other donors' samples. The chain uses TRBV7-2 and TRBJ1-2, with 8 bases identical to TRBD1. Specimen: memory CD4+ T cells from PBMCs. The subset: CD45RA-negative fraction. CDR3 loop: CASSLGTGSLPYGYTF. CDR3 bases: TGTGCCAGCAGCTTAGGGACAGGGAGCCTACCTTATGGCTACACCTTC.